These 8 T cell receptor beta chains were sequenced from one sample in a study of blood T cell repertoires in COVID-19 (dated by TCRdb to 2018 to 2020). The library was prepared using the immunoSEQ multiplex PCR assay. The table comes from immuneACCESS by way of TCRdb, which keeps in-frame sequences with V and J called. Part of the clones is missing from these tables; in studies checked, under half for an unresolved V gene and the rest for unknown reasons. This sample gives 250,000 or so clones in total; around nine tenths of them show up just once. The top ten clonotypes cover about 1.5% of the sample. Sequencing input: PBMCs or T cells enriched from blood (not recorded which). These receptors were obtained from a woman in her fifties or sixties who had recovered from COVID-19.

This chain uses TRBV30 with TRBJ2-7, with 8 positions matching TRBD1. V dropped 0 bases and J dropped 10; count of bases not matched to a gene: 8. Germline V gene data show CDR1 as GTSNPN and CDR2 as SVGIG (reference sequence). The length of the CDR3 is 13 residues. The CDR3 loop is CAWSVGRGREQYF. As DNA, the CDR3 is TGTGCCTGGAGTGTAGGCAGGGGGCGAGAACAGTACTTC.

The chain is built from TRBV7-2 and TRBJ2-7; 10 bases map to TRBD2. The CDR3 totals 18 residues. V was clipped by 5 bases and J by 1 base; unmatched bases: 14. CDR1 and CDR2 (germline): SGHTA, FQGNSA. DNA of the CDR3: TGTGCCAGCAGCCTCCTACTATCTTGGACTAGCGGATCCTACGAGCAGTACTTC. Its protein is CASSLLLSWTSGSYEQYF.

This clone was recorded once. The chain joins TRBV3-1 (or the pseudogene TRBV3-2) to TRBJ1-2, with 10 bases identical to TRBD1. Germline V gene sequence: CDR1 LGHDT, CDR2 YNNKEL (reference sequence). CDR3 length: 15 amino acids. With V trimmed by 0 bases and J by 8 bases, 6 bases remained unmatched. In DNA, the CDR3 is TGTGCCAGCAGCCAAGAAATCGGGACAGGGGAAGGCTACACCTTC. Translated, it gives CASSQEIGTGEGYTF.

The CDR3 DNA is TGTGCCTGGAGTGTACTGTCCAACCCCCACAGTGAGCAGTTCTTC. This codes for CAWSVLSNPHSEQFF. The chain is built from TRBV30 and TRBJ2-1; D uncertain. Germline CDR1 reads GTSNPN; CDR2 reads SVGIG (reference sequence). Trimming pared 0 bases from V and 9 bases from J, leaving 18 bases between. The CDR3 consists of 15 residues.

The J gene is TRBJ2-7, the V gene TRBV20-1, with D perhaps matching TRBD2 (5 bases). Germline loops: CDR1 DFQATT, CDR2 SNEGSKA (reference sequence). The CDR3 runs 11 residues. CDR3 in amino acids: CSAHRENEQYF. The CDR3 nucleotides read TGCAGCGCCCATCGGGAAAACGAGCAGTACTTC.

The CDR3 is CASTQGDISGNTIYF. The CDR3 nucleotides are TGCGCCAGCACTCAAGGCGACATCTCTGGAAACACCATATATTTT. The chain is built from TRBV5-1 and TRBJ1-3; D gene unclear. This CDR3 spans 15 amino acids. The V gene lost 6 bases and the J gene lost 0 bases, with 13 bases spanning the gap. Germline loops: CDR1 SGHRS, CDR2 YFSETQ.

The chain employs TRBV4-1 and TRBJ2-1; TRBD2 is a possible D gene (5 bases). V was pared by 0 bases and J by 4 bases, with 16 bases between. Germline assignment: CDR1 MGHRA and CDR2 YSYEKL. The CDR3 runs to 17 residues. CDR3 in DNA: TGCGCCAGCAGCCAAGATCTCGCCCGGGAAGGGTACAATGAGCAGTTCTTC. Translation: CASSQDLAREGYNEQFF.

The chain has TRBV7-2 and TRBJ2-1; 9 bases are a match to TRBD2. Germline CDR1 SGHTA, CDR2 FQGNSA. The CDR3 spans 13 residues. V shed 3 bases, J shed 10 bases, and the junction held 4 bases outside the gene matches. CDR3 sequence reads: CASSFGTSQEQFF. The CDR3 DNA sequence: TGTGCCAGCAGCTTTGGGACTAGCCAAGAGCAGTTCTTC.